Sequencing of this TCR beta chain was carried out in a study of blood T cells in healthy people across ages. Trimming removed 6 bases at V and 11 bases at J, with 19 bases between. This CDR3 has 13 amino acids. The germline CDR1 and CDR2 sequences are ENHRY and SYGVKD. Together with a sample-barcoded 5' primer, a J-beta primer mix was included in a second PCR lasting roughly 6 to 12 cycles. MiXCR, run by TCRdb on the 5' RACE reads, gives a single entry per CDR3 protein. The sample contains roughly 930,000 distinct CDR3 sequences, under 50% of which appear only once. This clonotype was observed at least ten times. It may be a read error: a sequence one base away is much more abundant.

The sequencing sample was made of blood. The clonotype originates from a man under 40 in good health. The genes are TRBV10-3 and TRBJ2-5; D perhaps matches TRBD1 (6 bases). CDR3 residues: CAIRTGTHNEQYF. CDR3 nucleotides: TGTGCCATCAGAACAGGGACCCACAATGAGCAGTACTTC.